One sample yielded the 15 T cell receptor beta chains listed below, sequenced in a study of OX40 agonist ivuxolimab in advanced cancers. Libraries were prepared by immunoSEQ multiplex PCR; TCRdb keeps only in-frame clonotypes and omits some of them. The repertoire holds tens of thousands of clones, with around 89% as singletons. Sequences were derived from CD4+ or CD8+ T cells sorted from blood, sampled in a trial of the OX40 agonist ivuxolimab. All receptors derive from an adult with an advanced solid tumor such as melanoma, head and neck, liver or kidney cancer.

This chain connects TRBV7-3 to TRBJ2-2; D not certain. Germline loops: CDR1 SGHTA, CDR2 FQGTGA. The CDR3 loop spans 15 amino acids. V dropped 2 bases and J dropped 3 bases, with 10 bases sitting between them. The DNA of the CDR3 is TGTGCCAGCAGCTTATCCGGCGGACACACCGGGGAGCTGTTTTTT. Translating it yields CASSLSGGHTGELFF.

This chain connects TRBV5-1 to TRBJ2-1; 9 nucleotides align to TRBD2. The length of the CDR3 is 16 residues. The germline V gene has CDR1 SGHRS and CDR2 YFSETQ. V shed 3 bases, J shed 3 bases, and the junction held 7 bases outside the gene matches. CDR3 sequence (DNA): TGCGCCAGCAGCTCCCACACTAGCGGGTACTACAATGAGCAGTTCTTC. It codes for CASSSHTSGYYNEQFF.

The CDR3 loop reads CASSQAEGRDNEQFF. CDR3 bases: TGCGCCAGCAGCCAAGCAGAAGGTCGTGACAATGAGCAGTTCTTC. The chain combines TRBV4-3 with TRBJ2-1; D is ambiguous. Germline CDR1 and CDR2: LGHNA and YSLEER. The CDR3 has 15 amino acids. Trimming removed 1 base from V and 5 bases from J, with 12 bases in between.

This rearrangement joins TRBV7-9 to TRBJ2-3; the D gene is possibly TRBD2 (5 bases). The CDR3 covers 15 residues. V gave up 2 bases and J gave up 2 bases, with 11 bases separating them. Germline assignment: CDR1 SEHNR and CDR2 FQNEAQ (reference sequence). The CDR3 DNA sequence: TGTGCCAGCAGCTTATTGGAGGAATACACAGATACGCAGTATTTT. It codes for CASSLLEEYTDTQYF.

In DNA, the CDR3 is TGTGCCAGCAGCTTTGGACGGTACAATGAGCAGTTCTTC. Amino acid sequence: CASSFGRYNEQFF. The chain recombines TRBV12-1 with TRBJ2-1. TRBV12-1 is a pseudogene locus. The CDR3 contains 13 residues.

Regarding this clone: The junction departs from germline at one end; a sequencing error may be responsible. This chain joins TRBV6-5 and TRBJ2-5; D ambiguous. Germline CDR1 MNHEY, CDR2 SVGAGI. This CDR3 region has 16 residues. DNA for the CDR3: TGTGCCAGCAGTTACGGCCTCCGTTTAGCCCAAGAGGCCCAGTACTTC. Translation gives CASSYGLRLAQEAQYF.

The V call is TRBV18, the J call TRBJ2-1; D might be TRBD2 (5 bases). CDR3 length: 14 amino acids. The V end was cut by 4 bases, the J end by 3 bases, with 10 bases between. Germline lookup yields CDR1 KGHSH and CDR2 LQKENI. The CDR3 DNA reads TGTGCCAGCTCACTAGCGAGCTTCTACAATGAGCAGTTCTTC. Residues: CASSLASFYNEQFF.

The chain carries TRBV7-2 and TRBJ2-3, with 8 positions matching TRBD1. Losses at the gene ends were 5 bases for V and 5 bases for J; bases not matched to a gene: 9. There are 15 residues in the CDR3. Per the germline V gene, CDR1 is SGHTA and CDR2 is FQGNSA. In nucleotides, the CDR3 is TGTGCCAGCAGCGTCCAGGGGGCGCTTTTAGATACGCAGTATTTT. Amino acid sequence: CASSVQGALLDTQYF.

This chain joins TRBV15 and TRBJ2-7, with a possible D match to TRBD2 (6 bases). CDR1 and CDR2 from the germline V gene are LNHNV and YYDKDF (reference sequence). The CDR3 length is 15 residues. Trimming shortened V by 3 bases and J by 3 bases, and 15 bases separated the two germline ends. The CDR3 loop reads CATSRSPRGNYEQYF. The CDR3 coding sequence is TGTGCCACCAGCAGGTCCCCGCGGGGAAACTACGAGCAGTACTTC.

This chain links TRBV4-1 with TRBJ1-5; D perhaps matches TRBD1 (5 bases). The V gene lost 3 bases and the J gene lost 5 bases, with 14 bases spanning the gap. Germline V gives CDR1 MGHRA, CDR2 YSYEKL. There are 15 residues in the CDR3. In DNA, the CDR3 is TGCGCCAGCAGCCAGAGTGAAGGGGTCGATCAGCCCCAGCATTTT. This codes for CASSQSEGVDQPQHF.

The V and J genes are TRBV13 and TRBJ1-2, with 8 bases fitting TRBD1. CDR3 length: 14 amino acids. Germline trimming cut 2 bases from V and 4 bases from J; bases unmatched to any gene: 3. CDR1 is PRHDT and CDR2 is FYEKMQ in the germline V gene (reference sequence). In nucleotides, the CDR3 is TGTGCCAGCAGCTTACAGGGGGCTGGCTATGGCTACACCTTC. This translates into CASSLQGAGYGYTF.

The rearrangement uses TRBV28 and TRBJ2-7, with 10 bases aligning to TRBD2. Germline V gene lookup returns CDR1 MDHEN and CDR2 SYDVKM. The V gene end was trimmed by 6 bases and the J gene end by 4 bases; junction bases not matched to a gene: 12. This CDR3 comprises 16 residues. The CDR3 loop is CASRGGSSGRAYEQYF. The CDR3 nucleotides are TGTGCCAGCAGAGGGGGATCTAGCGGGAGAGCATACGAGCAGTACTTC.

The chain is built from TRBV4-3 and TRBJ2-1; TRBD1 matches 11 bases. Germline CDR1 is LGHNA and CDR2 is YSLEER. V trimming: 2 bases; J trimming: 7 bases; junction bases outside the gene matches: 1. The CDR3 spans 14 residues. The chain's CDR3 is CASSQRDRGNEQFF. The CDR3, as DNA: TGCGCCAGCAGCCAACGGGACAGGGGGAATGAGCAGTTCTTC.

The chain carries TRBV5-1 and TRBJ2-1, with D perhaps TRBD2 (5 bases). Per germline, CDR1 SGHRS and CDR2 YFSETQ. V was pared by 4 bases and J by 8 bases, with 16 bases between. This CDR3 contains 14 residues. CDR3 region: CASSVSEGSDEQFF. DNA of the CDR3: TGCGCCAGCAGCGTTTCAGAGGGTAGCGATGAGCAGTTCTTC. The whole variable domain, filled in from reference TRBV5-1 and TRBJ2-1, reads KAGVTQTPRYLIKTRGQQVTLSCSPISGHRSVSWYQQTPGQGLQFLFEYFSETQRNKGNFPGRFSGRQFSNSRSEMNVSTLELGDSALYLCASSVSEGSDEQFFGPGTRLTVL.

V is TRBV9 and J is TRBJ2-5, with 13 bases fitting TRBD2. CDR3 length: 16 residues. V dropped 0 bases and J dropped 5; count of bases not matched to a gene: 4. In germline, CDR1 is SGDLS, CDR2 YYNGEE. CDR3 sequence: CASSVELAGGSETQYF. CDR3 DNA sequence: TGTGCCAGCAGCGTAGAACTAGCGGGAGGGAGTGAGACCCAGTACTTC.